The 3 T cell receptor beta chains below were found in one sample sequenced in a study of technical replicates of blood from a few donors. Generated by immunoSEQ multiplex PCR, the TCRdb table keeps only in-frame clones and is missing some. The data hold almost 85,000 clones, with 97% observed a single time. The material sequenced was T cells isolated from PBMCs. Every receptor here comes from a human donor in good health.

The rearrangement links TRBV2 to TRBJ2-2; TRBD1 agrees at 9 bases. The germline V gene encodes CDR1 SNHLY and CDR2 FYNNEI. The CDR3 loop spans 13 amino acids. The V gene end was trimmed by 8 bases and the J gene end by 7 bases; junction bases not matched to a gene: 5. CDR3: CASRTGEVGELFF. The CDR3 DNA is TGTGCCAGCCGGACAGGGGAGGTCGGGGAGCTGTTTTTT.

The chain carries TRBV11-2 and TRBJ1-3, with TRBD1 as a possible D gene (6 bases). The CDR3 totals 17 residues. CDR1 and CDR2 from the germline V gene are SGHAT and FQNNGV. The V gene lost 4 bases and the J gene lost 2 bases, with 18 bases spanning the gap. The CDR3 region is CASSSPMEQGTGNTIYF. The DNA of the CDR3 is TGTGCCAGCAGCTCCCCCATGGAACAGGGTACTGGAAACACCATATATTTT.

The chain is built from TRBV2 and TRBJ2-7; D perhaps matches TRBD1 (6 bases). This CDR3 has 14 residues. V was trimmed by 7 bases and J by 1 base, leaving 14 bases between them. Germline V gene data show CDR1 as SNHLY and CDR2 as FYNNEI. The CDR3 DNA sequence: TGTGCCAGCACCCGGGACATCGGATCCTACGAGCAGTACTTC. This gives the protein CASTRDIGSYEQYF. Based on the CDR3 plus reference TRBV2 and TRBJ2-7, the full variable domain is EPEVTQTPSHQVTQMGQEVILRCVPISNHLYFYWYRQILGQKVEFLVSFYNNEISEKSEIFDDQFSVERPDGSNFTLKIRSTKLEDSAMYFCASTRDIGSYEQYFGPGTRLTVT.